This T cell receptor (beta chain) was sequenced during a study of blood T cell repertoires in COVID-19. Study as a whole: Sites in the United States, Italy and Spain provided acute and convalescent COVID-19 samples. The cDNA or gDNA used as material had been derived from T cells, B-cell-depleted T cells, or PBMCs.

V lost 0 bases, J lost 4 bases, and 22 bases lay in between. The CDR3 consists of 19 residues. CDR1 and CDR2 from the germline V gene are LNHNV and YYDKDF (reference sequence). Original data processing: Using reference gene primer amplification, nucleated cell counts were estimated. Sequencing was performed with immunoSEQ multiplex PCR; in TCRdb, only in-frame clones are kept and a portion is missing. V, J and clone size are taken as reported in that table, and D and trimming were inferred from the DNA itself. The repertoire holds 100,000 to 150,000 clones, with roughly 90% as singletons. The chain combines TRBV15 with TRBJ2-1; a weak D match, TRBD2 (5 bases). Sequenced sample: peripheral blood. The sequence was obtained from a man aged 45 to 65 with acute or convalescent COVID-19. The CDR3 DNA reads TGTGCCACCAGCAGAGATCCACTTGATTTCCGGGATCTATACAATGAGCAGTTCTTC. It translates to CATSRDPLDFRDLYNEQFF.